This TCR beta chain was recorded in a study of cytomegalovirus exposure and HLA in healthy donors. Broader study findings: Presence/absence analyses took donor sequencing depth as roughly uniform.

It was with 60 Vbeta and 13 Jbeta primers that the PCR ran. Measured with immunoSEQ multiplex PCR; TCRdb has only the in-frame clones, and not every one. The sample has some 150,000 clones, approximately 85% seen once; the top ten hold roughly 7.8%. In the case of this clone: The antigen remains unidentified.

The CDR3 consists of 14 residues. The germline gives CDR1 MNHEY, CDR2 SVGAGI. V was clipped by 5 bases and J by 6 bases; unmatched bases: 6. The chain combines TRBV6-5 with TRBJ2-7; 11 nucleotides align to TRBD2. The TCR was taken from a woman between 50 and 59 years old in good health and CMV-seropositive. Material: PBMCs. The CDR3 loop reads CASSQLAGAVEQYF. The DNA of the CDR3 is TGTGCCAGCAGTCAACTAGCGGGAGCGGTCGAGCAGTACTTC.